This T cell receptor (beta chain) was recorded in a study of cytomegalovirus exposure and HLA in healthy donors (TCRdb year 2017). The study in broad terms: In an earlier analysis of under 600 of the donors, 276 Gb of sequence data and just under 120 million unique TCR beta sequences from about 180 million T cells were reported. An early release covering roughly 640 HLA-typed donors comprised approximately 300 gigabases of sequencing data and about 90 million unique TCR sequences. Among the roughly 430 genotyped donors, approximately 82% belonged to the genetic ancestry cluster associated with self-reported Caucasian donors. The aim of the study was to test whether cataloging public T cell receptors could identify signatures of past pathogen exposure. The study profiled the T cell repertoires of under 700 subjects by immunosequencing and related them to cytomegalovirus serostatus. Besides the first cohort of hundreds of subjects, a separate validation cohort made up of 120 different subjects was used. To predict cytomegalovirus infection status, the study brought together high-throughput TCR immunosequencing, statistical association of individual TCRs with disease status, and machine learning. In a later analysis, previously published TCR beta repertoires from fewer than 750 donors were re-analyzed and high-resolution HLA genotyping was added so that TCR occurrence patterns could be studied. The later analysis used no new phenotypic data to find candidate immune exposures, relying instead on TCR beta sequences and their occurrence across donors. An earlier analysis of 500 to 750 of the donors applied high-throughput TCR beta sequencing to assess whether each TCR beta V gene segment acted as functional or pseudogenic. Donor age, sex, ethnicity and CMV serostatus were collected together with the repertoire data. In a later genetic analysis, genome-wide SNP genotypes for about 65% of the roughly 670 donors were used, and that subset was treated as a discovery cohort. All discovery cohort repertoires had been generated using a single sequencing platform. Class I and class II HLA loci were covered by the typing at four-digit resolution. The number of typed donors differed by locus: 629-630 for A, B, C, DRB1 and DQB1; 522 for DQA1; 606 for DPA1; and 450 to 480 for DPB1. Four to six DR-DQ haplotypes were handled as single units for association and clustering, since linkage in the cohort was strong. Among a few hundred genotyped donors of the cohort, an average of approximately 240,000 unique TCR beta nucleotide sequences were sequenced per donor, roughly 18% of them non-productive.

This clone was seen a handful of times. This clone's antigen is unknown. No clone much larger than this one lies a single base away; base qualities are absent. The method behind the library was the immunoSEQ multiplex PCR assay. The multiplex PCR relied on a mix of 60 forward primers for TCR Vbeta segments and 13 reverse primers for TCR Jbeta segments. Amplification of the CDR3 region of rearranged TCR beta genes was performed with a multiplex PCR assay on genomic DNA. The Illumina HiSeq System was used to sequence the amplified TCR beta libraries as 87-base-pair reads. The study's own analysis went as follows. In a later analysis, 77 million or so unique TCR beta chains were counted across the approximately 640 repertoires, and roughly 11 million of these chains were shared by at least two donors. A nearest-neighbor algorithm error-corrected the raw reads and collapsed the reads into unique sequences, merging closely related sequences to remove PCR and sequencing errors. V, D and J gene segments were assigned by aligning CDR3 sequences to IMGT reference sequences. Each retained sequence needed at least a six-nucleotide match to both a V gene segment and a J gene segment. Rearrangements were classified as productive when the CDR3 lacked stop codons and remained in frame with V and J, and all other rearrangements were classified as non-productive. Following IMGT convention, CDR3 was defined as the stretch from the second conserved V-encoded cysteine to the conserved J-encoded phenylalanine. The earlier analysis of about 560 of the donors excluded any sequence lacking an unambiguous match to a single V gene segment. An earlier analysis of some 500 of the donors classified V segments as functional when productive rearrangements were above 56.7% and as segregating when the standard deviation between donors was above 5%. To diagnose cytomegalovirus status from the catalog of TCR beta chain sequences, a statistical classification framework was built. A later analysis assigned V and J genes by comparing TCR nucleotide sequences with IMGT/GENE-DB human TR gene sequences. In a later analysis, CDR3 sequences and most-parsimonious VDJ recombination scenarios were assigned using the TCRdist pipeline. In a later analysis, each TCR beta chain was defined by its CDR3 amino acid sequence together with its V-gene family, and reads without a unique V-gene family were excluded. In a later analysis, some 600 highly shared, low-generation-probability nucleotide sequences were removed to address suspected cross-contamination and a sequencing artifact. For each public chain, a later analysis derived a clonal expansion index from normalized ranks of inferred template counts within each repertoire. In a later analysis, generation probabilities were computed with a VDJ recombination model fitted to out-of-frame rearrangements, and the resulting probabilities were checked against IGoR. A later analysis scored TCR-TCR, TCR-HLA and TCR-CMV co-occurrence with hypergeometric tests, applying a repertoire-size bias correction to TCR pairs. To estimate false discovery rates, a later analysis permuted the HLA or CMV assignments 20 times. In a later analysis, co-occurring TCRs were grouped using DBSCAN, and TCRdist sequence similarity was added for clustering within HLA-allele-positive subsets. Repertoires with fewer than 30,000 or more than 120,000 public chains, plus five repertoires with anomalous nucleotide sharing, were excluded from co-occurrence clustering. In TCRdb, the immuneACCESS table is reduced to in-frame sequences with V and J assigned. These tables do not hold every clone; where another copy was compared, an unresolved V gene accounts for under half, and the others remain unexplained. The V and J calls and clone size are taken from that table; D and trimming were inferred from the DNA. The sample yields roughly 100,000 clones; about 13% were counted once. The ten largest account for approximately 15% of the sample.

The CDR3 starts with the cysteine, ends with the phenylalanine, and has 14 residues. Just CDR3 DNA is preserved here, 42 bases in frame from base 1. The germline V gene gives CDR1 as SGHVS and CDR2 as FQNEAQ. Trimming accounts for 6 bases at V and 6 bases at J, while the number of junction bases matched to no gene is 9. The cohort comprised fewer than 750 healthy bone marrow donors. At the time of sampling, every cohort member was nominally healthy, though immune exposures that went unrecorded were likely present. The donor was CMV seropositive and was included in the group of 250 to 350 seropositive cohort members. A peripheral blood sample was provided by each donor, and peripheral blood mononuclear cells were used for TCR beta sequencing. The Qiagen DNeasy Blood Extraction Kit was used to extract genomic DNA from the blood cell samples. What the work shows at the level of the full study, not this receptor alone: In a later analysis, most CMV-associated TCR beta chains were found to appear HLA-restricted, with HLA associations seemingly driven largely by CMV exposure. According to the authors, the approach could potentially be generalized to other disease states and immunological phenotypes. An earlier analysis of some 590 of the donors showed that most TCR beta V segments appeared in productive rearrangements either about 87% or about 30% of the time, which broadly matched IMGT annotations. Assigning TCR associations to individual alleles was difficult when HLA alleles, especially DR and DQ, strongly co-occurred. A group of highly shared sequence variants was considered likely to be a technical artifact of the sequencing pipeline. While some public TCRs were present in many individuals, most TCR sequences turned up only very rarely across donors. V-gene and J-gene trimming of TCR beta chains was associated with a missense DCLRE1C variant in a later genetic analysis, and the association was replicated in an independent cohort. According to a later analysis, parvovirus B19, influenza, CMV and Epstein-Barr virus appeared linked to several top co-occurrence clusters. HLA typing was unavailable for some donors at each locus, so association tests used only the typed subset. Immune exposure information for the cohort was limited to CMV serostatus. In a later analysis, TCR association rates were found to vary across HLA loci, with the most associated TCRs seen for DRB1 alleles and the fewest for HLA-C alleles. The classifier was reported to diagnose cytomegalovirus status with high specificity and sensitivity in both the original and validation cohorts. A total of fewer than 200 TCR beta chains were listed by the study as associated with cytomegalovirus. Some IMGT-functional V segments, including TRBV6-2 and TRBV6-3, could not be told apart with the 87-base-pair reads, so those segments were excluded. In a later analysis, HLA-associated TCR beta chains showed more clonal expansion and lower generation probabilities than non-associated chains that were equally common. A further reported finding was that TCR beta sequences accurately predicted the HLA-A and HLA-B alleles for most subjects in the first cohort. The earlier analysis of approximately 540 of the donors excluded seventeen rarely observed V segments, including chromosome 9 orphons, because counts were too low. Specific HLA alleles were associated with around 18,000 TCR beta sequences at a false discovery rate of 0.05 in a later analysis. In this cohort, only TCR beta chains were sequenced, and detectable features were limited by the absence of alpha or paired-chain data. In vitro tests confirmed that three of the cytomegalovirus-associated TCR beta chains recognize cytomegalovirus antigens. A later genetic analysis reported fewer N-insertions in productive TCRs among donors in an Asian-associated ancestry cluster than the roughly 700-donor mean. Linkage disequilibrium might explain the correlated functional status among segregating V segments, but an unknown experimental factor could not be excluded. Sequencing depth was assumed to be roughly uniform across donors in the presence/absence analyses, though that assumption may not hold.

The TCR sequence derives from a man aged 40-49 years in good health and CMV-seropositive. Recombination connected TRBV7-8 to TRBJ2-3, with 7 junctional bases fitting TRBD1. Sequenced input: PBMCs. The sequenced DNA: TGTGCCAGCAGACCCAACTTAGGGGGCGATACGCAGTATTTT. The resulting protein is CASRPNLGGDTQYF.